These T cell receptor beta chains were read from a single sample in a study of blood T cell repertoires in COVID-19. TCRdb keeps only in-frame clones here, not all; method: immunoSEQ multiplex PCR. Among 75,000 or so clones, 87% were seen once, and the ten largest hold roughly 5.3%. Sequenced: peripheral blood. These receptors were obtained from a woman older than 75 with active or convalescent COVID-19. CDR3s include the opening cysteine and the closing phenylalanine or tryptophan. The order of the fields is J gene, D gene, clone size, V gene, CDR3 DNA, CDR3 protein. A D gene is named only where the DNA matches it firmly. Expanded clones get a size class; other rows say once, few or many, or leave the size out.

TRBJ1-5 NA NA TRBV6-5 TGTGCCAGCAGTTACTCGGCGAGGGGCAATCAGCCCCAGCATTTT CASSYSARGNQPQHF
TRBJ2-7 TRBD1 NA TRBV16 TGTGCCAGCAGCCAAGAAGGACAGGGGAACTACGAGCAGTACTTC CASSQEGQGNYEQYF
TRBJ2-1 TRBD1 NA TRBV14 TGTGCCAGCAGTCACGGGACAGCAGGAAATGAGCAGTTCTTC CASSHGTAGNEQFF
TRBJ2-7 TRBD2 once TRBV9 TGTGCCAGCAGCACAACTAGCGGGAGAATTTACGAGCAGTACTTC CASSTTSGRIYEQYF
TRBJ2-1 TRBD2 NA TRBV29-1 TGCAGCGTTGCATTTCTTAGCGGGGAGGGCAATGAGCAGTTCTTC CSVAFLSGEGNEQFF
TRBJ1-3 NA once TRBV6-5 TGTGCCAGCAGTTACTCAGGGAGCTCTGGAAACACCATATATTTT CASSYSGSSGNTIYF
TRBJ1-1 NA once TRBV7-2 TGTGCCAGCAGCTTAAGAGCGGTAAGGGCTACTGAAGCTTTCTTT CASSLRAVRATEAFF
TRBJ2-7 NA NA TRBV23-1 TGCGCCAGCAGCCGATCTTACAGGTGGAATATGGACGAGCAGTACTTC CASSRSYRWNMDEQYF
TRBJ1-2 TRBD1 NA TRBV24-1 TGTGCCACCAGTGATTTGCAACAGGGGTATGGCTACACCTTC CATSDLQQGYGYTF
TRBJ2-7 NA few TRBV27 TGTGCCAGCAGTTCCCTGGAGCAGTACTTC CASSSLEQYF